This paragraph reports one T cell receptor (beta chain). The CDR3 length is 14 residues. Germline V CDR1 and CDR2: SGHDT, YYEEEE. V gave up 5 bases and J gave up 3 bases, with 15 bases separating them. TCRdb's table, derived via immunoSEQ multiplex PCR, lists solely in-frame clones and lacks some. The table records almost 7,000 clones, over 75% of them present only once. This sample was included in a study of blood T cell repertoires in COVID-19. The sequence derives from a human donor in a cohort sampled during active COVID-19. Source material: peripheral blood. The rearrangement uses TRBV5-6 and TRBJ2-7, with D unresolved. In DNA, the CDR3 is TGTGCCAGCAGTGGCGGCTTTGGTCTCTACGAGCAGTACTTC. It encodes CASSGGFGLYEQYF.